The sequence of this TCR beta chain was determined in a study of tumor-infiltrating lymphocytes in localized non-small cell lung cancer. The overall study: The cohort mixed smokers and never-smokers, several histologies, and some post-neoadjuvant-chemotherapy samples.

As regards this clone: Its specificity is not known. At one end, the junction sequence differs from germline, possibly due to a read error.

The data were produced by immunoSEQ multiplex PCR, yet TCRdb's version contains in-frame clones alone and is incomplete. The sample holds 21,000 or so clones; about 80% are singletons and the top ten take 3.4%. Findings and limits, study-wide: Higher tumor T cell infiltration than in uninvolved lung was supported by TCRbeta sequencing. Only some patients had TCR sequencing, depending on available tissue. Tumor T-cell fraction from TCR sequencing was not associated with recurrence-free survival (p = 0.61).

The TCR originated in a human donor with non-small cell lung cancer. The specimen was lung tumor tissue.

The CDR3 DNA is TGCAGCCTGGGGGGGACAGGGCTCTTC. This sequence encodes CSLGGTGLF. The chain employs TRBV29-1 and TRBJ2-1; 9 bases map to TRBD1. This CDR3 is built from 9 residues. Germline CDR1 and CDR2: SQVTM and ANQGSEA.